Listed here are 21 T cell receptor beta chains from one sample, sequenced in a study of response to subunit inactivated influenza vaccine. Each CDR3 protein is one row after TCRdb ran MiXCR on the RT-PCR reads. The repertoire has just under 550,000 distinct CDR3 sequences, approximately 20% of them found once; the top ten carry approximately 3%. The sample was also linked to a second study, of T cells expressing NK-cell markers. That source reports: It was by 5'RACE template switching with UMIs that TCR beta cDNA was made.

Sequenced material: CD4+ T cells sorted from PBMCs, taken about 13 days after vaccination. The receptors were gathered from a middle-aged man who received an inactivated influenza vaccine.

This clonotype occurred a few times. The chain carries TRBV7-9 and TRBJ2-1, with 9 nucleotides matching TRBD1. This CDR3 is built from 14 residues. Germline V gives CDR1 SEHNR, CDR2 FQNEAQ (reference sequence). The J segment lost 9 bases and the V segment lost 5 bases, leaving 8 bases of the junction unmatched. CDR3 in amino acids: CASSLDRGQGEQFF. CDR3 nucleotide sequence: TGTGCCAGCAGCCTGGACAGGGGACAGGGTGAGCAGTTCTTC. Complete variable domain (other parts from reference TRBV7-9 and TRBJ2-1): DTGVSQNPRHKITKRGQNVTFRCDPISEHNRLYWYRQTLGQGPEFLTYFQNEAQLEKSRLLSDRFSAERPKGSFSTLEIQRTEQGDSAMYLCASSLDRGQGEQFFGPGTRLTVL.

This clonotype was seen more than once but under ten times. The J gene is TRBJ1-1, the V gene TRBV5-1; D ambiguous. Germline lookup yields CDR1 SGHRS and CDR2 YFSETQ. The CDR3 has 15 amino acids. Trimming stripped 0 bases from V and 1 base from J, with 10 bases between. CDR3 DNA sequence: TGCGCCAGCAGCTTGGGAGCGCTAAAGAACACTGAAGCTTTCTTT. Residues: CASSLGALKNTEAFF.

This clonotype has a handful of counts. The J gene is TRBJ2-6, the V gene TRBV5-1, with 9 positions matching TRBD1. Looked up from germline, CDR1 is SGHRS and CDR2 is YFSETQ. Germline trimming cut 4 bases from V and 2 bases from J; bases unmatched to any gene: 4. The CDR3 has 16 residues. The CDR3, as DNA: TGCGCCAGCAGCGCCGGACAGGGGACTGGGGCCAACGTCCTGACTTTC. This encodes CASSAGQGTGANVLTF.

CDR3 sequence (DNA): TGCGCCAGCAGCTTGGCGTACCCTCGCCCGGATGAAAAACTGTTTTTT. Translated, it gives CASSLAYPRPDEKLFF. V and J are TRBV5-1 and TRBJ1-4; D gene ambiguous. Germline values: CDR1 SGHRS, CDR2 YFSETQ. This CDR3 has 16 residues. V dropped 0 bases and J dropped 6 bases, with 15 bases sitting between them. The full variable domain, rest sourced from reference TRBV5-1 and TRBJ1-4, is KAGVTQTPRYLIKTRGQQVTLSCSPISGHRSVSWYQQTPGQGLQFLFEYFSETQRNKGNFPGRFSGRQFSNSRSEMNVSTLELGDSALYLCASSLAYPRPDEKLFFGSGTQLSVL.

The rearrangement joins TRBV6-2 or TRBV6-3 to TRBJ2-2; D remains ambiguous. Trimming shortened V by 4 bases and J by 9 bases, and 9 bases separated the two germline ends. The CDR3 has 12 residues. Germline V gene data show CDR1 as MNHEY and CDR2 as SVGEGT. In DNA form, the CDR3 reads TGTGCCAGCAGTTCACCCGGACGGGAGCTGTTTTTT. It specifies CASSSPGRELFF.

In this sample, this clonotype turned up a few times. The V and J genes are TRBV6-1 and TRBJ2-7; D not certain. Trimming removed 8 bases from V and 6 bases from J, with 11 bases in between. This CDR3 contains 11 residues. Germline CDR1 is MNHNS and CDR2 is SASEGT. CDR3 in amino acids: CASGFPAEQYF. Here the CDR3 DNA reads TGTGCCAGCGGGTTCCCCGCCGAGCAGTACTTC.

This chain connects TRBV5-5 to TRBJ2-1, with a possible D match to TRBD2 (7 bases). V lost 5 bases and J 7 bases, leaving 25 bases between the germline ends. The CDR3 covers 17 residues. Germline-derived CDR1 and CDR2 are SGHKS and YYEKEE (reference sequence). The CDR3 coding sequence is TGTGCCAGCAGGCCTCGCCTAGCGGACAATAGGGGGAATGAGCAGTTCTTC. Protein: CASRPRLADNRGNEQFF.

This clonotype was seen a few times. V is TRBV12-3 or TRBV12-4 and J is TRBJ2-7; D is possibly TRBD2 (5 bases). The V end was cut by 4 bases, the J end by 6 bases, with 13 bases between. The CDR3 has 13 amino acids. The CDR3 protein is CASSSGRGLEQYF. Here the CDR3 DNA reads TGTGCCAGCAGTTCGGGGAGAGGACTCGAGCAGTACTTC.

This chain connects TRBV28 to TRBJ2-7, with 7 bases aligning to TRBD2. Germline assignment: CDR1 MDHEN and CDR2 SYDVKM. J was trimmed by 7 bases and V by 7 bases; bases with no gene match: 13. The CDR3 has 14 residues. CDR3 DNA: TGTGCCAGCAACCGCCGCGGGAGATCGAGGGAGCAGTACTTC. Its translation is CASNRRGRSREQYF.

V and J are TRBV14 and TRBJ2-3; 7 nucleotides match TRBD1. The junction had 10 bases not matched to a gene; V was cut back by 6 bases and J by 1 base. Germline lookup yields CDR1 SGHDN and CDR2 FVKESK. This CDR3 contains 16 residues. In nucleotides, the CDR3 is TGTGCCAGCAGTGGGTGGAAGGGGGCCGGCACAGATACGCAGTATTTT. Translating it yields CASSGWKGAGTDTQYF.

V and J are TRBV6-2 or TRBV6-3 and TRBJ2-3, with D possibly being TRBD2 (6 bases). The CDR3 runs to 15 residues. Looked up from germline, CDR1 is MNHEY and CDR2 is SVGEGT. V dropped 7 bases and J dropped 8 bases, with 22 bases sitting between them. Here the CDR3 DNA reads TGTGCCAGCACTACACCGGGGGACGGACTTGTTACGCAGTATTTT. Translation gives CASTTPGDGLVTQYF.

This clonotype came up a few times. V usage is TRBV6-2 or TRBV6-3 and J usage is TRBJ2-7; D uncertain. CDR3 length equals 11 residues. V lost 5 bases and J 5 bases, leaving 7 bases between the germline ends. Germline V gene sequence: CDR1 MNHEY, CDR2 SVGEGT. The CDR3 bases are TGTGCCAGCAGTCAATATAACGAGCAGTACTTC. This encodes CASSQYNEQYF.

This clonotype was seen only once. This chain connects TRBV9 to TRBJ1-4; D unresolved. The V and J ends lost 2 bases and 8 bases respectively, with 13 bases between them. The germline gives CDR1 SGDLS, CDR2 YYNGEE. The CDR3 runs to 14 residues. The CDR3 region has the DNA TGTGCCAGCAGCGTTTCAGCCGTGGGAGAAAAACTGTTTTTT. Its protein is CASSVSAVGEKLFF.

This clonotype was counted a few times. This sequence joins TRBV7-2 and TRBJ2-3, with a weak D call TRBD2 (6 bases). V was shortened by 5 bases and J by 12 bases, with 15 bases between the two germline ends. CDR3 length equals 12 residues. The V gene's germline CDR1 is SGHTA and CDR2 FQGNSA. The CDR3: CASSARRGGQYF. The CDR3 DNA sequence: TGTGCCAGCAGCGCTAGGCGGGGTGGCCAGTATTTT.

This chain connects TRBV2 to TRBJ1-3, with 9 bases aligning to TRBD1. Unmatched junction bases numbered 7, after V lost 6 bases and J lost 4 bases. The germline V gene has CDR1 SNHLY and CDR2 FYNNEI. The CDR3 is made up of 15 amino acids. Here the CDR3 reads CASRAQGAIGNTIYF. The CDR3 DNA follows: TGTGCCAGCAGAGCACAGGGGGCCATAGGAAACACCATATATTTT.

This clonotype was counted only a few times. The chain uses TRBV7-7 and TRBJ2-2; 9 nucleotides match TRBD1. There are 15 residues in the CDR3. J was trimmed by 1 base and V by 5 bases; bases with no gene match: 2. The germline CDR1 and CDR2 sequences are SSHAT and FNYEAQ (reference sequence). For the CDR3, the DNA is TGTGCCAGCAGCCACAGGGGGCGGAACACCGGGGAGCTGTTTTTT. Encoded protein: CASSHRGRNTGELFF.

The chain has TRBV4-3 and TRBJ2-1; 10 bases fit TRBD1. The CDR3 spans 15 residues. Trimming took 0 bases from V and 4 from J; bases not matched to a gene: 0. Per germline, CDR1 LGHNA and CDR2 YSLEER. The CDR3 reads CASSQEDRGYNEQFF. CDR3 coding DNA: TGCGCCAGCAGCCAAGAGGACAGGGGGTACAATGAGCAGTTCTTC.

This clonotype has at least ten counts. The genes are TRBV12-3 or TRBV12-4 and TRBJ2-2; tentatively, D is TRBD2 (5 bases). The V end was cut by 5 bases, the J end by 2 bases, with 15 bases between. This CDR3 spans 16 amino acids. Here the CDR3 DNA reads TGTGCCAGCAGTGCCCAGTTAGCGCGAAACACCGGGGAGCTGTTTTTT. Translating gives CASSAQLARNTGELFF.

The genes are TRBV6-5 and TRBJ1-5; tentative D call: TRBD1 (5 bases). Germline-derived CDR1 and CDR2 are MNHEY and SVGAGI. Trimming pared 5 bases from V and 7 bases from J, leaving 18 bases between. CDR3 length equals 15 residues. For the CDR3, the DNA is TGTGCCAGCAGTCCCTCGGGCAGGGTCCGCCAGCCCCAGCATTTT. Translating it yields CASSPSGRVRQPQHF.

The DNA of the CDR3 is TGCAGCGTTAAAGGCGGGAATAAGGGTGAGCAGTACTTC. This gives the protein CSVKGGNKGEQYF. This chain joins TRBV29-1 and TRBJ2-7, with D maybe TRBD2 (6 bases). The CDR3 totals 13 residues. V shed 5 bases and J shed 7 bases, with 18 bases lying between them. CDR1 and CDR2 from the germline V gene are SQVTM and ANQGSEA.

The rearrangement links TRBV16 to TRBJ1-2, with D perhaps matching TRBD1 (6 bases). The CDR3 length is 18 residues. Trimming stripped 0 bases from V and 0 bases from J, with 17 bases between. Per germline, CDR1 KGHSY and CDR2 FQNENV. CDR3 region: CASSQSIVGTKTNYGYTF. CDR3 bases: TGTGCCAGCAGCCAATCGATTGTGGGGACAAAAACTAACTATGGCTACACCTTC.